Described below is a single T cell receptor (beta chain) sequence and its context. Antigen: not known. This record belongs to a study of graft-versus-host responses after intestinal transplantation. Profiled with immunoSEQ multiplex PCR; TCRdb holds only in-frame clones, not every one. The table records around 120,000 clones, approximately 95% of them present only once. V was cut by 3 bases and J by 2 bases, with 15 bases left in between. The CDR3 totals 15 residues. The germline V gene encodes CDR1 SGDLS and CDR2 YYNGEE. The chain has TRBV9 and TRBJ2-7; D is possibly TRBD1 (7 bases). This TCR was recovered from a human donor who received an intestinal transplant. The sequenced sample was unstimulated CD8+ T cells sorted from spleen or lymph node cells, obtained before intestinal transplant. CDR3: CASSEAGTATYEQYF. As DNA, the CDR3 is TGTGCCAGCAGCGAGGCGGGGACAGCAACCTACGAGCAGTACTTC.